This TCR beta chain appears in the sequencing data of a study of blood T cells in healthy people across ages. Looking at the study overall: About one barcoded beta molecule per two T cells came from capture by template switching. Findings and limits, study-wide: Per million T cells, the diversity of TCR beta decreased roughly linearly as age advanced. CMV infection status of these donors was not known.

Regarding this clonotype: The target antigen is unknown. Mismatch with germline at one junction end may stem from a read error.

Together with a sample-barcoded 5' primer, a J-beta primer mix was included in a second PCR lasting about 7 to 11 cycles. TCRdb used MiXCR to reprocess the 5' RACE reads, holding one entry per CDR3 protein. Among 1.6 million or so distinct CDR3 sequences listed, about 35% were seen once. The CDR3 covers 15 residues. Germline V lookup: CDR1 SGHNT, CDR2 YENEEA. The receptor was isolated from a woman younger than 45 in good health. The V and J genes are TRBV11-3 and TRBJ1-4; 7 bases align to TRBD1. Sequencing input: blood. DNA of the CDR3: TGTGCCGGCAGCCACCGGGACAGCTCGGCTGAAAAACTGTTTTTT. Translating it yields CAGSHRDSSAEKLFF.